The 26 T cell receptor beta chains listed next were all sequenced from one sample in a study of T-cell memory formation after mild COVID-19. TCRdb ran MiXCR on the 5' RACE reads and lists one entry per CDR3 protein. This sample has about 560,000 distinct CDR3 sequences, with 20% to 25% found just once. The sequenced sample consisted of PBMCs or a T cell subset sorted from them (not recorded which). These receptors originate from an adult woman who had mild COVID-19 (a few samples of this study predate the infection). Cell type and time point are not known.

The table lists this clonotype with a few counts. The chain has TRBV4-1 and TRBJ2-1; D is ambiguous. The CDR3 extends over 14 amino acids. Trimming shortened V by 1 base and J by 8 bases, and 12 bases separated the two germline ends. Per the germline V gene, CDR1 is MGHRA and CDR2 is YSYEKL. The chain's CDR3 is CASSQGLAHDEQFF. In DNA, the CDR3 is TGCGCCAGCAGCCAAGGCCTCGCCCACGATGAGCAGTTCTTC.

This clonotype was observed a few times. This chain connects TRBV6-2 or TRBV6-3 to TRBJ2-1; 10 positions agree with TRBD2. The CDR3 has 19 residues. Germline V gene data show CDR1 as MNHEY and CDR2 as SVGEGT. J lost 0 bases, V lost 0 bases, and 8 bases had no gene match. The CDR3 is CASSYSNSGRAASYNEQFF. The CDR3 DNA sequence: TGTGCCAGCAGTTACTCGAACAGCGGGAGGGCCGCCTCCTACAATGAGCAGTTCTTC.

The rearrangement joins TRBV11-2 to TRBJ2-2, with D possibly being TRBD1 or TRBD2 (5 bases each). Germline CDR1 SGHAT, CDR2 FQNNGV. CDR3 length: 17 amino acids. The V gene lost 2 bases and the J gene lost 7 bases, with 20 bases spanning the gap. CDR3 loop: CASSLYPNGTRSGELFF. The CDR3 DNA follows: TGTGCCAGCAGCTTATACCCGAATGGGACCAGGAGCGGGGAGCTGTTTTTT.

Only a few counts were recorded for this clonotype. The chain joins TRBV12-3 or TRBV12-4 to TRBJ1-1, with 7 bases fitting TRBD1. V was pared by 5 bases and J by 6 bases, with 9 bases of the junction left unmatched. The CDR3 runs 14 residues. The CDR3 here is CASSTGGGWAEAFF. Written as DNA, the CDR3 is TGTGCCAGCAGTACCGGAGGGGGCTGGGCTGAAGCTTTCTTT.

The genes are TRBV7-2 and TRBJ2-3; TRBD2 aligns across 11 bases. There are 17 residues in the CDR3. V shed 4 bases, J shed 3 bases, and the junction held 9 bases outside the gene matches. Germline loops: CDR1 SGHTA, CDR2 FQGNSA. The CDR3 DNA sequence: TGTGCCAGCAGCTCCCCTCTAACTAGCGGGAGAACAGATACGCAGTATTTT. It is translated as CASSSPLTSGRTDTQYF.

This chain joins TRBV7-2 and TRBJ2-1, with D perhaps being TRBD1 or TRBD2 (5 bases each). The CDR3 has 16 amino acids. Trimming took 8 bases from V and 6 from J, leaving 23 bases between them. Per the germline V gene, CDR1 is SGHTA and CDR2 is FQGNSA. The CDR3 DNA is TGTGCCAGCTCCCCGGGGCGTTTGGTCACCCGCAATGAGCAGTTCTTC. Protein product: CASSPGRLVTRNEQFF.

The rearrangement uses TRBV28 and TRBJ2-3, with D perhaps given as TRBD1 or TRBD2 (7 bases each). The CDR3 runs 14 residues. Trimming stripped 8 bases from V and 4 bases from J, with 16 bases between. CDR1 and CDR2 from the germline V gene are MDHEN and SYDVKM. This CDR3 reads CASRDQGGSDTQYF. The CDR3 DNA sequence: TGTGCCAGCCGAGATCAGGGGGGGTCAGATACGCAGTATTTT.

The V gene is TRBV10-3, the J gene TRBJ2-7; weak D call: TRBD1 (6 bases). V lost 6 bases and J 1 base, leaving 10 bases between the germline ends. Germline CDR1 reads ENHRY; CDR2 reads SYGVKD. The CDR3 length is 13 residues. CDR3 sequence reads: CAIRPGTSYEQYF. The CDR3 DNA sequence: TGTGCCATCAGACCGGGGACATCCTACGAGCAGTACTTC.

CDR3 protein: CASSLTGGHETQYF. The CDR3 DNA sequence: TGCGCCAGCAGCTTGACGGGGGGCCATGAGACCCAGTACTTC. The gene calls are TRBV5-1 and TRBJ2-5; D is possibly TRBD2 (7 bases). V lost 1 base and J lost 5, with 12 bases in between. Germline assignment: CDR1 SGHRS and CDR2 YFSETQ. The CDR3 sequence is 14 residues long.

The rearrangement uses TRBV4-3 and TRBJ2-2; 7 nucleotides line up with TRBD1. Germline CDR1 reads LGHNA; CDR2 reads YSLEER. There are 19 residues in the CDR3. The V and J ends lost 5 bases and 5 bases, in that order; junction bases with no gene match: 20. CDR3 in DNA: TGCGCCAGCAGCGTACACCTTGACAGGGAGATTAGGGGTACCGGGGAGCTGTTTTTT. Residues: CASSVHLDREIRGTGELFF.

This clonotype occurred a few times. This chain connects TRBV6-1 to TRBJ2-3; no clear D. The CDR3 loop spans 15 amino acids. The germline gives CDR1 MNHNS, CDR2 SASEGT. Deletions cut 3 bases from V and 4 bases from J, with 14 bases between. This CDR3 is CASSDDLRGSDTQYF. CDR3 in DNA: TGTGCCAGCAGTGATGACCTTCGCGGATCAGATACGCAGTATTTT.

This clonotype has a handful of counts. This chain links TRBV19 with TRBJ1-5; D may be TRBD1 (5 bases). The germline V gene has CDR1 LNHDA and CDR2 SQIVND (reference sequence). V was pared by 5 bases and J by 3 bases, with 14 bases between. CDR3 length equals 15 residues. The CDR3 is CASSPPGIFNQPQHF. Written as DNA, the CDR3 is TGTGCCAGTAGTCCACCAGGGATCTTCAATCAGCCCCAGCATTTT.

V gene TRBV29-1 combines with J gene TRBJ1-2; D uncertain. Germline V CDR1 and CDR2: SQVTM, ANQGSEA. Trimming stripped 5 bases from V and 8 bases from J, with 12 bases between. The CDR3 loop spans 11 amino acids. The CDR3 reads CSVLGSQGYTF. DNA for the CDR3: TGCAGCGTTTTGGGCAGCCAGGGCTACACCTTC.

V is TRBV29-1 and J is TRBJ1-5; TRBD1 aligns across 9 bases. The germline V gene encodes CDR1 SQVTM and CDR2 ANQGSEA. This CDR3 contains 12 residues. The trim removed 6 bases at V and 5 bases at J, leaving 2 bases unmatched. Here the CDR3 reads CSVRQGDQPQHF. Written as DNA, the CDR3 is TGCAGCGTCCGACAGGGGGATCAGCCCCAGCATTTT.

The chain joins TRBV12-3 or TRBV12-4 to TRBJ2-7; D is undetermined. V lost 8 bases and J 7 bases, leaving 9 bases between the germline ends. CDR3 length equals 10 residues. CDR3 sequence: CASLEREQYF. The CDR3 region has the DNA TGTGCCAGCCTCGAGAGGGAGCAGTACTTC.

The chain employs TRBV7-6 and TRBJ2-1, with 15 positions matching TRBD2. V was clipped by 4 bases and J by 1 base; unmatched bases: 5. This CDR3 spans 18 amino acids. The V gene's germline CDR1 is SGHVS and CDR2 FNYEAQ. The CDR3 loop reads CASSSGLAGGESYNEQFF. In nucleotides, the CDR3 is TGTGCCAGCAGCTCGGGACTAGCGGGGGGCGAATCCTACAATGAGCAGTTCTTC.

This chain uses TRBV12-3 or TRBV12-4 with TRBJ2-1; 13 nucleotides match TRBD2. The V gene end was trimmed by 1 base and the J gene end by 8 bases; junction bases not matched to a gene: 23. The CDR3 extends over 22 amino acids. CDR3: CASSLELVRTSGRGGRIDEQFF. The DNA for the CDR3 is TGTGCCAGCAGTTTAGAATTAGTTCGGACTAGCGGGAGAGGGGGACGGATCGATGAGCAGTTCTTC.

The chain is built from TRBV20-1 and TRBJ2-1; tentative D call: TRBD1 (5 bases). The CDR3 runs 15 residues. Trimming removed 3 bases from V and 4 bases from J, with 16 bases in between. Germline V gives CDR1 DFQATT, CDR2 SNEGSKA (reference sequence). This CDR3 reads CSASERTPQYNEQFF. The CDR3 DNA reads as TGCAGTGCTAGCGAACGGACACCCCAGTACAATGAGCAGTTCTTC.

This clonotype was picked up a small number of times. The genes are TRBV12-3 or TRBV12-4 and TRBJ1-1; D ambiguous. V was trimmed by 8 bases and J by 3 bases, leaving 7 bases between them. There are 11 residues in the CDR3. CDR3 in amino acids: CASSFYTEAFF. The DNA of the CDR3 is TGTGCCAGCTCCTTCTACACTGAAGCTTTCTTT.

CDR3 nucleotides: TGCGCCAGCAGCCAAGATAAGCGGAACACAGATACGCAGTATTTT. It encodes CASSQDKRNTDTQYF. This chain connects TRBV4-3 to TRBJ2-3; tentatively, D is TRBD2 (5 bases). Trimming pared 0 bases from V and 2 bases from J, leaving 9 bases between. The CDR3 sequence is 15 residues long. CDR1 and CDR2 from the germline V gene are LGHNA and YSLEER.

A few counts support this clonotype. The chain couples TRBV11-2 to TRBJ1-1; 8 nucleotides align to TRBD1. V lost 5 bases to trimming and J lost 7 bases; unmatched junction nucleotides: 3. The CDR3 loop spans 12 amino acids. Germline V gene sequence: CDR1 SGHAT, CDR2 FQNNGV. CDR3 in DNA: TGTGCCAGCAGCGAGGGACAGGATGAAGCTTTCTTT. It specifies CASSEGQDEAFF. Full variable domain (outside the CDR3, taken from reference TRBV11-2 and TRBJ1-1): EAGVAQSPRYKIIEKRQSVAFWCNPISGHATLYWYQQILGQGPKLLIQFQNNGVVDDSQLPKDRFSAERLKGVDSTLKIQPAKLEDSAVYLCASSEGQDEAFFGQGTRLTVV.

The gene calls are TRBV5-6 and TRBJ2-5; D may correspond to TRBD1 or TRBD2 (5 bases each). V was cut by 4 bases and J by 5 bases, with 12 bases left in between. The CDR3 contains 13 residues. Germline V gives CDR1 SGHDT, CDR2 YYEEEE. CDR3 DNA: TGTGCCAGCAGCGTAGACTGGGGGGAGACCCAGTACTTC. Protein sequence: CASSVDWGETQYF.

This clonotype was seen many times. The chain combines TRBV4-3 with TRBJ2-5; D is uncertain. V was trimmed by 4 bases and J by 5 bases, leaving 11 bases between them. Germline V gene sequence: CDR1 LGHNA, CDR2 YSLEER. There are 13 residues in the CDR3. CDR3 in amino acids: CASSPPGEETQYF. As DNA, the CDR3 is TGCGCCAGCAGCCCCCCGGGTGAGGAGACCCAGTACTTC.

The V call is TRBV10-2, the J call TRBJ2-3; the D is unclear. The length of the CDR3 is 14 residues. The V end lost 1 base, the J end lost 2 bases, and 7 bases lay between the germline ends. CDR1 and CDR2 (germline): WSHSY, SAAADI. CDR3 loop: CASSEWASTDTQYF. DNA of the CDR3: TGCGCCAGCAGTGAGTGGGCATCCACAGATACGCAGTATTTT.

The chain joins TRBV5-1 to TRBJ2-3; 8 bases are a match to TRBD2. Germline loops: CDR1 SGHRS, CDR2 YFSETQ. The CDR3 sequence is 17 residues long. The V gene end was trimmed by 1 base and the J gene end by 6 bases; junction bases not matched to a gene: 13. In nucleotides, the CDR3 is TGCGCCAGCAGCTTGTCCCCACTAGTCGGCGGGAGGGATACGCAGTATTTT. Translation gives CASSLSPLVGGRDTQYF.

J is TRBJ2-2 and V is TRBV20-1; TRBD1 aligns across 7 bases. The CDR3 contains 11 residues. The germline CDR1 and CDR2 sequences are DFQATT and SNEGSKA (reference sequence). With V trimmed by 8 bases and J by 4 bases, 1 base remained unmatched. The CDR3: CSTGVTGELFF. The DNA of the CDR3 is TGCAGTACAGGGGTCACCGGGGAGCTGTTTTTT.